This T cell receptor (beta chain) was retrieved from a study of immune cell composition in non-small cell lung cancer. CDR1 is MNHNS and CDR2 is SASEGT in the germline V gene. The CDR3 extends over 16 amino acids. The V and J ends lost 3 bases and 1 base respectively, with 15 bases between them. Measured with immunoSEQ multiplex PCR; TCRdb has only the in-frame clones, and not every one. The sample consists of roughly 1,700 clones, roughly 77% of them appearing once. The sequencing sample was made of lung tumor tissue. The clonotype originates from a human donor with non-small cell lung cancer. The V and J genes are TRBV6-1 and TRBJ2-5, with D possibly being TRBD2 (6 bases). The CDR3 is CASSERGVYPQETQYF. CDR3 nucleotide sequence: TGTGCCAGCAGTGAGCGGGGAGTCTACCCCCAAGAGACCCAGTACTTC.